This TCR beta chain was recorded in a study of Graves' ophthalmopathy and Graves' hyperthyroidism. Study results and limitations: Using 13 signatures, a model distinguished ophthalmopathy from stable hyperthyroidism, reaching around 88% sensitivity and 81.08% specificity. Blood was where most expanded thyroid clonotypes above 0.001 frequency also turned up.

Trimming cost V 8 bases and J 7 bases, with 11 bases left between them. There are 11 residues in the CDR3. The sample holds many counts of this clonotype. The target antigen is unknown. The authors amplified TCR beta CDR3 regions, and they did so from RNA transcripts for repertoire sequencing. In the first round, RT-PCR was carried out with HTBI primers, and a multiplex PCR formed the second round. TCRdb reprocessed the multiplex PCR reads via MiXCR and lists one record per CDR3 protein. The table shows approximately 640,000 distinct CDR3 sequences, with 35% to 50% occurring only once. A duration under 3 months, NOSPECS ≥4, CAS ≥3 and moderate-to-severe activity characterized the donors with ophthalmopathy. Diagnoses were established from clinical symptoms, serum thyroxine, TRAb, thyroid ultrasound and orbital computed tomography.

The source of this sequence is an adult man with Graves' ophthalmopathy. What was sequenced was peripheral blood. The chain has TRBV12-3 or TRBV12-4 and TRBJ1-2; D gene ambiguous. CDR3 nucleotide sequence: TGTGCCAGCTCCTCGGTCGGTGGCTACACCTTC. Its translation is CASSSVGGYTF.